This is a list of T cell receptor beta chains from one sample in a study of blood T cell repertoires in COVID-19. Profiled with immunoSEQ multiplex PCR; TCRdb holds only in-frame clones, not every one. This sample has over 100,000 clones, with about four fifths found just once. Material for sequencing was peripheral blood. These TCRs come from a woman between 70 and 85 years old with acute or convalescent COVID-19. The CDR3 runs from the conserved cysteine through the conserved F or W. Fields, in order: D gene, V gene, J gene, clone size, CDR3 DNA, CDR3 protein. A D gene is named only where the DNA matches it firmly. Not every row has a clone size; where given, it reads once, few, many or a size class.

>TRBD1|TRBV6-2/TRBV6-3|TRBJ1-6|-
TGTGCCAGCAGTAACTACAGGGGAAATAATTCACCCCTCCACTTT
CASSNYRGNNSPLHF
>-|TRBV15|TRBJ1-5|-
TGTGCCACCAGCAGAGATGTGGGAGAAACCCAGCATTTT
CATSRDVGETQHF
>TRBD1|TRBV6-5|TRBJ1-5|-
TGTGCCAGCAGAGCAGGGGGGATGGCTCAGCCCCAGCATTTT
CASRAGGMAQPQHF
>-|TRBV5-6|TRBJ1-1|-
TGTGCCAGCTATCCTGGTGGTAGGAACACTGAAGCTTTCTTT
CASYPGGRNTEAFF
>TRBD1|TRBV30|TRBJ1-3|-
TGTGCCTGGAGTGTCAACAGGGGTGGTGGTGGAAACACCATATATTTT
CAWSVNRGGGGNTIYF
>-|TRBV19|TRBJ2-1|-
TGTGCCAGTAGGAACAGGATGGACGAGCAGTTCTTC
CASRNRMDEQFF
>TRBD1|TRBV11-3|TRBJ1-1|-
TGTGCCAGCAGCTTGACAGGGGGCCGGAACACTGAAGCTTTCTTT
CASSLTGGRNTEAFF
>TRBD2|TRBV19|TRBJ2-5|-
TGTGCCAGTAGTCCATGGACTAGCGGGGGACCGTACCAAGAGACCCAGTACTTC
CASSPWTSGGPYQETQYF
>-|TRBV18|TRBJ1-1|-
TGTGCCAGCTCACCTCTGGTGAGCGACACTGAAGCTTTCTTT
CASSPLVSDTEAFF
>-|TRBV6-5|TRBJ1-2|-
TGTGCCAGCAGTTTAGCGGGAGGGGGTTACACCTTC
CASSLAGGGYTF
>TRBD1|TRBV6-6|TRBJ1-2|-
TGTGCCAGCAGGGCGGACAGGGAACCTAACTATGGCTACACCTTC
CASRADREPNYGYTF
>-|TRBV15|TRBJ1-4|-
TGTGCCACCAGCAGAGATACCGGGGTGGGAGAAAAACTGTTTTTT
CATSRDTGVGEKLFF
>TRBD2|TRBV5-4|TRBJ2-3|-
TGTGCCAGCAGCTTACGACTAGCGGGGGGTACGGATACGCAGTATTTT
CASSLRLAGGTDTQYF
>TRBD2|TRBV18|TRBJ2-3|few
TGTGCCAGCTCACCACCGGGACTAGCGGGGGGGCCGAGCACAGATACGCAGTATTTT
CASSPPGLAGGPSTDTQYF
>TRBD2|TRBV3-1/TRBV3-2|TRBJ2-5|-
TGTGCCAGCAGCCACCCCTTGACTAGCGGGGGGGAGACCCAGTACTTC
CASSHPLTSGGETQYF